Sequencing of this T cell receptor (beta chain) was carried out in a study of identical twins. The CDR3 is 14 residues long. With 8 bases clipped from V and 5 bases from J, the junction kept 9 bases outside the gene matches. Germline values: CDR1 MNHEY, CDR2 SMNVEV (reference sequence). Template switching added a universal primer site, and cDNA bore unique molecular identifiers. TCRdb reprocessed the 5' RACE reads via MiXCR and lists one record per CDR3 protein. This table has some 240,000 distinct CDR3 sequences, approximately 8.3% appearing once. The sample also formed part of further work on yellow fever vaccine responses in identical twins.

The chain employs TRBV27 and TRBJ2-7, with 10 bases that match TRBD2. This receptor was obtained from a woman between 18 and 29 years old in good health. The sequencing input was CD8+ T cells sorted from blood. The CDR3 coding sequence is TGTGCCAGCTGGACCCTAGCGGGAGTCCACGAGCAGTACTTC. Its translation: CASWTLAGVHEQYF.